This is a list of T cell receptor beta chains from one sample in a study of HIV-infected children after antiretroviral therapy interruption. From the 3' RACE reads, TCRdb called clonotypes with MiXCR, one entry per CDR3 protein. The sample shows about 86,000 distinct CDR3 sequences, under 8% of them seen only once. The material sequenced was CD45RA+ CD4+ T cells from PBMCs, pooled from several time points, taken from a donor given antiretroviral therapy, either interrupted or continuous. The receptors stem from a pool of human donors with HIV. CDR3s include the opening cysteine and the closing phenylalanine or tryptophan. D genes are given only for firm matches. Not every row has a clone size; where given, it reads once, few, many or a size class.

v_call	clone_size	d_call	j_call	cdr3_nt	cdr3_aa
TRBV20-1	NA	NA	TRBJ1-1	TGCAGTGCAGCGACCTTGATCACTGAAGCTTTCTTT	CSAATLITEAFF
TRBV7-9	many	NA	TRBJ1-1	TGTGCCAGCAGTCCCAGTGGGTGGTACGGGAACACTGAAGCTTTCTTT	CASSPSGWYGNTEAFF
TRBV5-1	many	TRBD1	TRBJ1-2	TGCGCCAGCAGCTTGACGCTTAGGGACAGAAGCACTAACTATGGCTACACCTTC	CASSLTLRDRSTNYGYTF
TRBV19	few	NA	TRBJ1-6	TGTGCCAGTAGTACCGAAGGGGGAGTTGGTTCACCCCTCCACTTT	CASSTEGGVGSPLHF
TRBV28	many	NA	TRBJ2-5	TGTGCCAGCAGTGTACAGGGCGCCGGCGAGACCCAGTACTTC	CASSVQGAGETQYF
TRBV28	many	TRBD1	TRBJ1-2	TGTGCCAGCAGTGTCAGGGGGTATGGCTACACCTTC	CASSVRGYGYTF
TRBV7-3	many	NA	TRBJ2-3	TGTGCCAGCAGCTTAGGGTCCACAGATACGCAGTATTTT	CASSLGSTDTQYF
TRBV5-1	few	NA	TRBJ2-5	TGCGCCAGCAGCTTGAGCACAGAGACCCAGTACTTC	CASSLSTETQYF
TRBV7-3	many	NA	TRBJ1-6	TGTGCCAGCAGTAGGACAGTTAATTCACCCCTCCACTTT	CASSRTVNSPLHF
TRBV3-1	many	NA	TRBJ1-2	TGTGCCAGCAGCCAAGATGGAGGTTATGGCTACACCTTC	CASSQDGGYGYTF
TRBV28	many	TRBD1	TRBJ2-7	TGTGCCAGCATCTCTCCCGGGACAGGTGTTAGCTCCTACGAGCAGTACTTC	CASISPGTGVSSYEQYF
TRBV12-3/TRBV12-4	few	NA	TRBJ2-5	TGTGCCAGCAGTTACTCAAGGACCCTCGTGGAGACCCAGTACTTC	CASSYSRTLVETQYF
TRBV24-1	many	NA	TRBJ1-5	TGTGCCACCAGTGACCGCTACAATCAGCCCCAGCATTTT	CATSDRYNQPQHF
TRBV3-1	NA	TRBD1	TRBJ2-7	TGTGCCAGCAGCCCCCGGACAGGGGGAACCTACGAGCAGTACTTC	CASSPRTGGTYEQYF
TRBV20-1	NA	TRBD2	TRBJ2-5	TGCAGTGCTAGTTTGGTTAGCGGGGGCCCAAGGGAGACCCAGTACTTC	CSASLVSGGPRETQYF
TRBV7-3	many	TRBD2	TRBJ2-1	TGTGCCAGCAGCTTAGGTCCTAGCGGGGGAAACAATGAGCAGTTCTTC	CASSLGPSGGNNEQFF
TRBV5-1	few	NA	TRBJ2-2	TGCGCCAGCCAAACAGGGCCACGGGGCACCGGGGAGCTGTTTTTT	CASQTGPRGTGELFF
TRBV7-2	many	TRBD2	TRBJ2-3	TGTGCCAGCAGCTTTAGCGGGAGTGTAACAGATACGCAGTATTTT	CASSFSGSVTDTQYF
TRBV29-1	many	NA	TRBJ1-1	TGCAGCGTTGGGCAGGGAGGCCAGGCTGAAGCTTTCTTT	CSVGQGGQAEAFF
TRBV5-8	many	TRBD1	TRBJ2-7	TGTGCCAGCAGCGCTAGGACAGGGTCCTACGAGCAGTACTTC	CASSARTGSYEQYF
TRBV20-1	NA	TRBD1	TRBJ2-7	TGCAGTGCTCTAACCCGGACAGGGGGCTACGAGCAGTACTTC	CSALTRTGGYEQYF
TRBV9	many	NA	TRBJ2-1	TGTGCCAGCAGCCCTCGCGGGTACGGGATAGGGAATGAGCAGTTCTTC	CASSPRGYGIGNEQFF
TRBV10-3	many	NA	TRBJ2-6	TGTGCCATCAGTGAGTCGGGTAGGATAAGCTCTGGGGCCAACGTCCTGACTTTC	CAISESGRISSGANVLTF
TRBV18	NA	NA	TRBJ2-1	TGTGCCAGCTCACCGGCCTCCTACAATGAGCAGTTCTTC	CASSPASYNEQFF
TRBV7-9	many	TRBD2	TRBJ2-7	TGTGCCAGCAGCTTGGCCGTAGGCGGGACTACGGAGCAGTACTTC	CASSLAVGGTTEQYF
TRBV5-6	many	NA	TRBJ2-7	TGTGCCAGCAGCTTCGGGGGCCAAGGCTACGAGCAGTACTTC	CASSFGGQGYEQYF
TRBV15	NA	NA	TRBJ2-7	TGTGCCACCAGCAGAGATCTGGGCAGGGTGTCCGAGCAGTACTTC	CATSRDLGRVSEQYF
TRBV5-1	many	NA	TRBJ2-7	TGCGCCAGCAGCTTACCGGGACGGCTGTACTTC	CASSLPGRLYF
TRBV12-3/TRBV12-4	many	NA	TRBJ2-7	TGTGCCAGCAACCTTCTCGGGGGGCCTCAGTACTTC	CASNLLGGPQYF
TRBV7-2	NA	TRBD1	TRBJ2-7	TGTGCCAGCAGCCGAACCGGGACAGGGATCCTAGAGCAGTACTTC	CASSRTGTGILEQYF
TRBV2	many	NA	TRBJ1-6	TGTGCCAGCAGTCGCACCGGGGACTCACCCCTCCACTTT	CASSRTGDSPLHF
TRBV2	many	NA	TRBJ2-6	TGTGCCAGCAGACGGGGGCAGGGGGCCAACGTCCTGACTTTC	CASRRGQGANVLTF
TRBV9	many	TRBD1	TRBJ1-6	TGTGCCAGCAGCCCGGGACAGGGGAATTCACCCCTCCACTTT	CASSPGQGNSPLHF
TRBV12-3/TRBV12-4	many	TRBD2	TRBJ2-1	TGTGCCAGCAGTCCCCCTCCCTTACTAGCGGGGGGCCCACGAGAGCAGTTCTTC	CASSPPPLLAGGPREQFF
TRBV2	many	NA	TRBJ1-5	TGTGCCAGCAGTGAAGGGACCGACCCTAGACATTTT	CASSEGTDPRHF
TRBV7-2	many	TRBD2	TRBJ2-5	TGTGCCAGCAGCTTAAGGCTCCAGACTAGCGGGGGCGTTACCCAGTACTTC	CASSLRLQTSGGVTQYF
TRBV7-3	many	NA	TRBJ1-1	TGTGCCAGCAGCTTAAGGGGTCCCAACACTGAAGCTTTCTTT	CASSLRGPNTEAFF
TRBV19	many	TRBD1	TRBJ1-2	TGTGCCAGTAGTATAGATGGACAGGGGAAAACTGGCTACACCTTC	CASSIDGQGKTGYTF
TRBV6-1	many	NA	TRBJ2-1	TGTGCCAGCATCCATCCCGGGTCGAGGAGTGGAGAGCAGTTCTTC	CASIHPGSRSGEQFF
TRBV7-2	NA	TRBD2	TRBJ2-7	TGTGCCAGCAGCGTAGCGGGCAGACTTACCTACCCCTACGAGCAGTACTTC	CASSVAGRLTYPYEQYF
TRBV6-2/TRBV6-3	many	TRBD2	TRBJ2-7	TGTGCCAGTAGTCGACTAGCGGACTCCTACGAGCAGTACTTC	CASSRLADSYEQYF
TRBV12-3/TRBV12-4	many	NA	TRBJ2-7	TGTGCCAGCAGTACCACCCGCGGGGTTTGGTACGAGCAGTACTTC	CASSTTRGVWYEQYF